This TCR beta chain stems from a study of early T cells in non-severe SARS-CoV-2 infection. Overall study context: The authors sequenced bulk RNA from unsorted whole blood, leaving chains unpaired.

In the library, individual cDNA molecules carried attached unique molecular identifiers. TCRdb independently ran MiXCR on the 5' RACE reads; one entry per CDR3 protein. This table holds 95,000 to 150,000 distinct CDR3 sequences, 15% found once. In this sample, this clonotype turned up a few times. What it binds is unknown. Study-level results: VDJdb matching, biased toward anti-spike CD8 responses, missed private and CD4 specificities.

This clonotype originated in an adult who was a healthcare worker with PCR-confirmed SARS-CoV-2 infection or an uninfected control (not recorded which). The source material was whole blood.

In nucleotides, the CDR3 is TGCGCCAGCAGCCCAGGAGGCGAGGAGCTGTTTTTT. This translates into CASSPGGEELFF. The rearrangement uses TRBV5-1 and TRBJ2-2; D may be TRBD2 (5 bases). The CDR3 extends over 12 amino acids. Germline V lookup: CDR1 SGHRS, CDR2 YFSETQ. Trimming took off 4 bases at V and 10 bases at J, with 11 bases between the two ends.